This is a list of T cell receptor beta chains from one sample in a study of blood T cell repertoires in COVID-19. Clones were read by immunoSEQ multiplex PCR, and TCRdb kept only the in-frame ones, dropping some. The sample yields 20,000 to 25,000 clones, around 90% seen once. Input material: peripheral blood. The receptors here all came from a woman aged 70-85 years with active COVID-19. CDR3s leave out the opening cysteine and the closing phenylalanine or tryptophan. A D gene is named only where the DNA matches it firmly.

J: TRBJ2-5
V: TRBV7-2
D: -
CDR3: ASSLGIGRRQETQY

J: TRBJ1-2
V: TRBV4-1
D: TRBD1
CDR3: ASSKTGDYGYT

J: TRBJ2-7
V: TRBV7-7
D: TRBD2
CDR3: ASSQGLAETYEQY

J: TRBJ2-1
V: TRBV7-2
D: -
CDR3: ASSYQGTTYNEQF

J: TRBJ2-3
V: TRBV27
D: TRBD1
CDR3: ASTWTGGTDTQY

J: TRBJ2-6
V: TRBV5-4
D: -
CDR3: ASKSGFDGANVLT

J: TRBJ2-3
V: TRBV7-9
D: -
CDR3: ASSLGSTGSRTDTQY

J: TRBJ2-5
V: TRBV24-1
D: -
CDR3: ATSGSSLGDPLGETQY

J: TRBJ1-1
V: TRBV2
D: -
CDR3: ASSRGTPNTEAF

J: TRBJ2-5
V: TRBV7-3
D: -
CDR3: ASSLQGLSQETQY

J: TRBJ2-7
V: TRBV7-9
D: TRBD2
CDR3: ASSLTSSGYYEQY

J: TRBJ1-4
V: TRBV7-9
D: TRBD1
CDR3: ASSLGQGEVKLF

J: TRBJ2-2
V: TRBV7-8
D: -
CDR3: ASKPPGLKTGELF

J: TRBJ2-4
V: TRBV5-1
D: -
CDR3: ASSLTQTEGNIQY

J: TRBJ1-1
V: TRBV5-6
D: -
CDR3: ASSLAWGPRSTEAF

J: TRBJ2-1
V: TRBV5-1
D: TRBD2
CDR3: ASSLDMRGGLDEQF

J: TRBJ1-2
V: TRBV29-1
D: -
CDR3: STDSPPQANYGYT

J: TRBJ2-7
V: TRBV18
D: TRBD2
CDR3: ASSPPSGGFYEQY

J: TRBJ1-1
V: TRBV3-1/TRBV3-2
D: TRBD1
CDR3: ASSQPGQGYGTEAF

J: TRBJ1-5
V: TRBV20-1
D: TRBD1
CDR3: SASRDRDGRWQPQH

J: TRBJ2-5
V: TRBV5-4
D: TRBD2
CDR3: ASSRGLGGETQY

J: TRBJ2-7
V: TRBV10-2
D: TRBD2
CDR3: AIGLAGGSYEQY

J: TRBJ2-5
V: TRBV11-2
D: TRBD2
CDR3: ASSLPGLARETQY

J: TRBJ2-3
V: TRBV4-2
D: TRBD2
CDR3: ASSQVAGADTQY

J: TRBJ2-1
V: TRBV6-2/TRBV6-3
D: TRBD1
CDR3: ASSYSPPQGVYNEQF

J: TRBJ2-7
V: TRBV5-6
D: TRBD1
CDR3: ASSLFGQGAEQY

J: TRBJ2-7
V: TRBV10-2
D: -
CDR3: ASSPGIGREQY

J: TRBJ1-1
V: TRBV6-5
D: -
CDR3: ASSSDRRTEAF

J: TRBJ2-7
V: TRBV9
D: -
CDR3: ASSLTGLHEQY

J: TRBJ1-4
V: TRBV6-5
D: -
CDR3: ASSLSLATNEKLF

J: TRBJ1-4
V: TRBV2
D: TRBD1
CDR3: ASSDWGWTGRLF

J: TRBJ2-7
V: TRBV2
D: -
CDR3: ASSVDAPEQY

J: TRBJ2-5
V: TRBV7-2
D: TRBD1
CDR3: ASRGQGGGETQY

J: TRBJ2-3
V: TRBV24-1
D: -
CDR3: ATSERVSGRGTDTQY

J: TRBJ2-5
V: TRBV7-2
D: TRBD2
CDR3: ASSRGGGRPQETQY

J: TRBJ2-5
V: TRBV2
D: -
CDR3: ASGAGRTQETQY

J: TRBJ2-5
V: TRBV7-8
D: -
CDR3: ASSPSNVRETQY

J: TRBJ1-6
V: TRBV6-1
D: TRBD1
CDR3: ASSELGTATGGNSPLH

J: TRBJ2-1
V: TRBV21-1
D: -
CDR3: ASSKGEAGGKYEQF

J: TRBJ1-2
V: TRBV20-1
D: -
CDR3: SASGDYGYT

J: TRBJ2-7
V: TRBV2
D: -
CDR3: ASSDNTPAYEQY

J: TRBJ2-3
V: TRBV11-2
D: TRBD2
CDR3: ASSFGTKYTSSTDTQY

J: TRBJ2-1
V: TRBV9
D: -
CDR3: ASSATRGYNEQF

J: TRBJ2-3
V: TRBV14
D: -
CDR3: ASSWRGLETDTQY

J: TRBJ1-2
V: TRBV2
D: TRBD1
CDR3: ASSEDREVGYT

J: TRBJ2-2
V: TRBV6-5
D: -
CDR3: ASSILISNTGELF

J: TRBJ2-5
V: TRBV7-2
D: -
CDR3: ASSPMGSGQDQETQY

J: TRBJ2-1
V: TRBV6-2/TRBV6-3
D: -
CDR3: ASSRTGTLGPYEQF

J: TRBJ1-1
V: TRBV7-9
D: -
CDR3: ATAPTGNTEAF

J: TRBJ1-2
V: TRBV6-5
D: TRBD1
CDR3: ASRTGTGVGYT

J: TRBJ2-3
V: TRBV5-1
D: -
CDR3: ASRRGSPLGTDTQY

J: TRBJ1-6
V: TRBV18
D: TRBD1
CDR3: ASSPGQVYNSPLH

J: TRBJ2-3
V: TRBV10-3
D: -
CDR3: AISSTSGATDTQY

J: TRBJ2-3
V: TRBV14
D: TRBD2
CDR3: ASSQDGVAGDTQY

J: TRBJ1-1
V: TRBV6-5
D: TRBD1
CDR3: ASILAGTGQAF

J: TRBJ1-3
V: TRBV5-6
D: -
CDR3: ASSRPGTGNTIY

J: TRBJ1-5
V: TRBV15
D: -
CDR3: ATSRDQGSQPQH

J: TRBJ2-1
V: TRBV5-1
D: TRBD2
CDR3: ASSLVAGVDNEQF

J: TRBJ2-7
V: TRBV7-9
D: -
CDR3: ASSFGSRPYEQY